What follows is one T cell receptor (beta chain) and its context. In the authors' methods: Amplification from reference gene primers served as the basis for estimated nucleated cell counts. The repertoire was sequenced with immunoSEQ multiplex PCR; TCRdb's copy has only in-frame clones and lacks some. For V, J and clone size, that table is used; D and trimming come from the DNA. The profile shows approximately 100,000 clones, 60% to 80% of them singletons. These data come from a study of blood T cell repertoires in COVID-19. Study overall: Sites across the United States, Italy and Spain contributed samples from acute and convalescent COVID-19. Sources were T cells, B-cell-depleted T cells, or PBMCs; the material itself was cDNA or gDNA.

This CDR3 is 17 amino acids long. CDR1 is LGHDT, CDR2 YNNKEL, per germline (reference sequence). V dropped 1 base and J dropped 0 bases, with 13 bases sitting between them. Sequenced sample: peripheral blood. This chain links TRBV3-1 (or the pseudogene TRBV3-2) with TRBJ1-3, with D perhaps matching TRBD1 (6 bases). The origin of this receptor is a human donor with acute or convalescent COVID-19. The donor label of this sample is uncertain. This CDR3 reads CASSQGWQGSSGNTIYF. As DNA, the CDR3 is TGTGCCAGCAGCCAAGGTTGGCAGGGGTCCTCTGGAAACACCATATATTTT.